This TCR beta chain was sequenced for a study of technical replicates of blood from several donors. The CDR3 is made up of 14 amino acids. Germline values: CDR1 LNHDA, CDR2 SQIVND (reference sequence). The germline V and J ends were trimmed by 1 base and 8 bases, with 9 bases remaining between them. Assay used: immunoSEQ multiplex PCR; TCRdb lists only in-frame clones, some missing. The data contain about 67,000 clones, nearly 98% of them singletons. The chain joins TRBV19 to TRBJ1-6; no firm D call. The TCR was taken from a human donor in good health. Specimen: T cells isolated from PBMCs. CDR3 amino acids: CASSIGFGHSPLHF. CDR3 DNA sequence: TGTGCCAGTAGTATAGGGTTTGGGCATTCACCCCTCCACTTT.